Listed here are 24 T cell receptor beta chains from one sample, sequenced in a study of a mutant IDH1 vaccine in newly diagnosed glioma. Using immunoSEQ multiplex PCR, the repertoire was profiled, and TCRdb retains in-frame clones only, with some absent. The sample holds fewer than 55,000 clones, less than 70% seen once. Sample time point: week 47, end of study. The vaccine gave 300 ug of a 20-mer mutant IDH1 peptide subcutaneously per dose. The antigens of these receptors remain unknown. Sequencing was performed on peripheral blood mononuclear cells (PBMCs), taken from a glioma patient whose treatment included an IDH1 peptide vaccine. These TCRs come from a man aged 40-50 years with glioma. Some clones in this sample may be carry-over from other donors' samples.

The chain couples TRBV30 to TRBJ1-1; possible D gene TRBD1, 5 bases. In germline, CDR1 is GTSNPN, CDR2 SVGIG (reference sequence). V lost 2 bases to trimming and J lost 1 base, with 8 bases between them. The CDR3 spans 13 residues. The chain's CDR3 is CAWSRGGNTEAFF. CDR3 coding DNA: TGTGCCTGGAGTAGGGGAGGGAACACTGAAGCTTTCTTT.

This clone appeared once. J is TRBJ1-1 and V is TRBV5-1, with no clear D. Trimming shortened V by 2 bases and J by 1 base, and 12 bases separated the two germline ends. CDR3 length equals 15 residues. Germline CDR1 SGHRS, CDR2 YFSETQ. This chain's CDR3 is CASSFSRIENTEAFF. The CDR3 coding sequence is TGCGCCAGCAGCTTCTCTAGGATAGAGAACACTGAAGCTTTCTTT.

The chain combines TRBV10-3 with TRBJ2-5; D possibly corresponds to TRBD2 (6 bases). The CDR3 runs 15 residues. Trimming shortened V by 6 bases and J by 0 bases, and 14 bases separated the two germline ends. Germline-derived CDR1 and CDR2 are ENHRY and SYGVKD. The CDR3 is CAIREGLADQETQYF. The CDR3, as DNA: TGTGCCATCAGGGAGGGCTTAGCGGACCAAGAGACCCAGTACTTC.

The chain is built from TRBV30 and TRBJ1-2, with a possible D match to TRBD1 (5 bases). Germline V gene data show CDR1 as GTSNPN and CDR2 as SVGIG (reference sequence). The CDR3 has 14 amino acids. Trimming took 3 bases from V and 2 from J, leaving 13 bases between them. CDR3 DNA sequence: TGTGCCTGGAGCAGACAGCCTGTCAACTATGGCTACACCTTC. Translating gives CAWSRQPVNYGYTF.

The V call is TRBV27, the J call TRBJ1-5; tentatively, D is TRBD1 (5 bases). V lost 10 bases and J lost 5, with 12 bases in between. Germline V CDR1 and CDR2: MNHEY, SMNVEV (reference sequence). The CDR3 loop spans 12 amino acids. The DNA for the CDR3 is TGTGCCACCGGGGGGAGCCATCAGCCCCAGCATTTT. Protein product: CATGGSHQPQHF.

This chain uses TRBV6-6 with TRBJ2-1; 11 bases map to TRBD2. The CDR3 is made up of 15 amino acids. The germline CDR1 and CDR2 sequences are MNHNY and SVGAGI (reference sequence). V shed 6 bases, J shed 6 bases, and the junction held 7 bases outside the gene matches. Written as DNA, the CDR3 is TGTGCCAGCAGGGAGATTAGCGGGGGGGCCAATGAGCAGTTCTTC. Residues: CASREISGGANEQFF.

The V call is TRBV6-1, the J call TRBJ2-7, with 8 bases matching TRBD1. Germline V gene lookup returns CDR1 MNHNS and CDR2 SASEGT. The CDR3 has 15 residues. With V trimmed by 5 bases and J by 1 base, 7 bases remained unmatched. The CDR3 coding sequence is TGTGCCAGCAGTAAGGGGACAGGCAATTCCTACGAGCAGTACTTC. Protein product: CASSKGTGNSYEQYF.

The chain uses TRBV19 and TRBJ2-5; TRBD2 agrees at 7 bases. The J segment lost 5 bases and the V segment lost 3 bases, leaving 9 bases of the junction unmatched. CDR1 and CDR2 from the germline V gene are LNHDA and SQIVND (reference sequence). This CDR3 is built from 15 residues. The CDR3 region is CASSIGTPGGETQYF. DNA of the CDR3: TGTGCCAGTAGTATCGGGACCCCCGGGGGGGAGACCCAGTACTTC.

The gene calls are TRBV7-9 and TRBJ2-3; TRBD2 agrees at 11 bases. Unmatched junction bases numbered 7, after V lost 5 bases and J lost 3 bases. Germline V gene data show CDR1 as SEHNR and CDR2 as FQNEAQ (reference sequence). CDR3 size: 16 residues. The CDR3 DNA is TGTGCCAGCAGCCCGTTACTAGCGGGGGAGACAGATACGCAGTATTTT. Amino acid sequence: CASSPLLAGETDTQYF.

The chain has TRBV19 and TRBJ1-2; 10 nucleotides line up with TRBD1. In germline, CDR1 is LNHDA, CDR2 SQIVND (reference sequence). The V segment lost 4 bases and the J segment 2 bases; nucleotides outside the gene matches: 4. The CDR3 runs to 15 residues. CDR3 nucleotide sequence: TGTGCCAGTAGTAGCTCGGACAGGGGGAACTATGGCTACACCTTC. Encoded protein: CASSSSDRGNYGYTF.

For the CDR3, the DNA is TGTGCCAGTAGTCCACTTCAGGCAGCCTACGAGCAGTACTTC. Its translation is CASSPLQAAYEQYF. The chain carries TRBV19 and TRBJ2-7; no clear D gene. Germline V gene sequence: CDR1 LNHDA, CDR2 SQIVND (reference sequence). This CDR3 is 14 amino acids long. Trimming cost V 5 bases and J 2 bases, with 13 bases left between them.

The V gene is TRBV7-6, the J gene TRBJ1-2; the D gene is possibly TRBD1 (6 bases). CDR3 size: 13 residues. Deletions cut 5 bases from V and 4 bases from J, with 11 bases between. Germline assignment: CDR1 SGHVS and CDR2 FNYEAQ. Written as DNA, the CDR3 is TGTGCCAGCAGCCATGAGGGGGGCTATGGCTACACCTTC. This encodes CASSHEGGYGYTF. Full variable domain (outside the CDR3, taken from reference TRBV7-6 and TRBJ1-2): GAGVSQSPRYKVTKRGQDVALRCDPISGHVSLYWYRQALGQGPEFLTYFNYEAQQDKSGLPNDRFSAERPEGSISTLTIQRTEQRDSAMYRCASSHEGGYGYTFGSGTRLTVV.

The V and J genes are TRBV27 and TRBJ2-5; D assignment may be TRBD1 or TRBD2 (6 bases each). V was shortened by 1 base and J by 2 bases, with 14 bases between the two germline ends. Germline CDR1 MNHEY, CDR2 SMNVEV (reference sequence). CDR3 size: 16 residues. The CDR3, as DNA: TGTGCCAGCAGTTTATTAGGGGGGACCTTACAAGAGACCCAGTACTTC. Translating it yields CASSLLGGTLQETQYF.

The rearrangement uses TRBV19 and TRBJ1-2; D gene uncertain. This CDR3 spans 13 amino acids. The V end lost 11 bases, the J end lost 1 base, and 14 bases lay between the germline ends. Germline values: CDR1 LNHDA, CDR2 SQIVND (reference sequence). CDR3 nucleotides: TGTGCCGTCCAGGAGGCTAATAACTATGGCTACACCTTC. This codes for CAVQEANNYGYTF.

The rearrangement joins TRBV13 to TRBJ1-1; no clear D gene. Trimming cost V 6 bases and J 3 bases, with 8 bases left between them. This CDR3 contains 12 residues. Germline V lookup: CDR1 PRHDT, CDR2 FYEKMQ (reference sequence). The DNA of the CDR3 is TGTGCCAGCAGACACAGCGACACTGAAGCTTTCTTT. This sequence encodes CASRHSDTEAFF.

The chain couples TRBV29-1 to TRBJ2-3; 8 positions match TRBD2. Germline V gene sequence: CDR1 SQVTM, CDR2 ANQGSEA. This CDR3 region has 14 residues. J gave up 5 bases and V 4 bases, and 8 bases lay outside the gene matches. CDR3 DNA sequence: TGCAGCGTTGCGGGGGGGCTCGGGGGAGATACGCAGTATTTT. Residues: CSVAGGLGGDTQYF.

This clone was seen more than once but under ten times. The chain carries TRBV12-2 and TRBJ1-1; TRBD1 is the table's D call, not checked against the DNA. TRBV12-2 is reported as a pseudogene. The CDR3 sequence is 17 residues long. CDR3 in DNA: TGTGCAAGTCGCCCCCCCCCGGGACAAAGAATGAACACTGAAGCTTTCTTT. It codes for CASRPPPGQRMNTEAFF.

In this sample, this clone turned up a few times. The chain joins TRBV2 to TRBJ2-1; 12 bases agree with TRBD2. V trimming: 7 bases; J trimming: 7 bases; junction bases outside the gene matches: 8. The CDR3 spans 15 residues. The germline CDR1 and CDR2 sequences are SNHLY and FYNNEI. CDR3 residues: CASTEASGGGNEQFF. DNA for the CDR3: TGTGCCAGCACGGAGGCTAGCGGGGGGGGGAATGAGCAGTTCTTC.

This clone was recorded a few times. This rearrangement joins TRBV19 to TRBJ1-6; possibly TRBD1 for D (6 bases). Germline V lookup: CDR1 LNHDA, CDR2 SQIVND (reference sequence). V gave up 7 bases and J gave up 6 bases, with 13 bases separating them. There are 14 residues in the CDR3. The CDR3 reads CASKPGRGNSPLHF. The CDR3 DNA reads TGTGCCAGTAAACCGGGCAGGGGTAATTCACCCCTCCACTTT.

The V call is TRBV4-1, the J call TRBJ1-1; D unclear. Germline V gene lookup returns CDR1 MGHRA and CDR2 YSYEKL. CDR3 size: 13 residues. V lost 3 bases and J lost 5, with 10 bases in between. The CDR3 here is CASSHPALTEAFF. CDR3 nucleotide sequence: TGCGCCAGCAGCCACCCGGCGTTAACTGAAGCTTTCTTT.

The CDR3 sequence: CASSDGIDTQYF. Written as DNA, the CDR3 is TGCGCCAGCAGTGATGGTATAGATACGCAGTATTTT. This sequence joins TRBV10-2 and TRBJ2-3; D remains ambiguous. This CDR3 has 12 residues. V was clipped by 3 bases and J by 5 bases, with 6 bases between them. Germline V CDR1 and CDR2: WSHSY, SAAADI.

The rearrangement links TRBV27 to TRBJ2-1; D tentatively fits TRBD1 or TRBD2 (5 bases each). Trimming pared 3 bases from V and 7 bases from J, leaving 16 bases between. Per germline, CDR1 MNHEY and CDR2 SMNVEV (reference sequence). The CDR3 is made up of 15 amino acids. CDR3 in amino acids: CASSFTLFGGNEQFF. DNA for the CDR3: TGTGCCAGCAGTTTTACCCTCTTTGGGGGAAATGAGCAGTTCTTC.

The rearrangement links TRBV6-5 to TRBJ1-6, with D unresolved. Germline loops: CDR1 MNHEY, CDR2 SVGAGI. Trimming cost V 6 bases and J 7 bases, with 13 bases left between them. The CDR3 totals 14 residues. The DNA of the CDR3 is TGTGCCAGCAGGGTGGACGGAAGAAATTCACCCCTCCACTTT. Translating gives CASRVDGRNSPLHF.

CDR3 nucleotides: TGTGCCAGCAGCTATGGTTCCGGGGACTATGGCTACACCTTC. Translating it yields CASSYGSGDYGYTF. The V call is TRBV7-9, the J call TRBJ1-2, with no clear D. Between the trimmed V and J ends, which lost 4 bases and 3 bases, there was a span of 12 bases. Per the germline V gene, CDR1 is SEHNR and CDR2 is FQNEAQ (reference sequence). The CDR3 spans 14 residues.